This TCR beta chain was captured by sequencing in a study of blood T cells in healthy people across ages. With regard to this clonotype: Antigen unknown.

V gave up 3 bases and J gave up 7 bases, with 16 bases separating them. CDR3 length: 14 amino acids. Germline V gives CDR1 MNHEY, CDR2 SMNVEV (reference sequence). The second PCR ran about 6 to 11 cycles with a sample-barcoded 5' primer and J-beta primers. Via MiXCR, TCRdb re-called the 5' RACE reads, giving one row per CDR3 protein. This sample carries some 710,000 distinct CDR3 sequences, around 50% of them seen once, and the ten largest clones take 15% to 20%. General study findings and limits: It was held that the diversity estimates obtained from one million T cells were underestimates.

This clonotype was obtained from a man older than 75 in good health. Material for sequencing was blood. This chain uses TRBV27 with TRBJ2-7, with D perhaps TRBD1 or TRBD2 (6 bases each). This chain's CDR3 is CASSFFGGTGEQYF. The CDR3 DNA reads TGTGCCAGCAGTTTTTTCGGGGGCACGGGAGAGCAGTACTTC.